These 2 T cell receptor beta chains originate from one sample sequenced in a study of radiation and T cells in renal cell carcinoma (dated by TCRdb to about 2020). Library preparation used the immunoSEQ multiplex PCR assay. TCRdb obtained this table from immuneACCESS and retained in-frame rearrangements with V and J assigned. These tables miss some clones; where compared with another copy, unresolved V genes account for less than half of the shortfall, and the remainder is unexplained. The sample includes around 180,000 clones, with approximately 90% observed a single time. The ten largest make up about 11% of the sample. Interpreted using the paper, the time point label stands for: blood 4 weeks post-SBRT, at nephrectomy. The treatment or condition label corresponds to: 15 Gy SBRT to primary tumor, nephrectomy 4 weeks later. Material: blood, obtained from a patient whose treatment included radiotherapy and nephrectomy. The receptor set was obtained from a woman in her 50s with renal cell carcinoma.

The CDR3 loop reads CASSSQPGQSDNSPLHF. The CDR3 nucleotides are TGCGCCAGCAGCTCCCAACCGGGACAGAGTGATAATTCACCCCTCCACTTT. This sequence joins TRBV5-1 and TRBJ1-6; 7 bases are a match to TRBD1. Germline values: CDR1 SGHRS, CDR2 YFSETQ. V dropped 3 bases and J dropped 5; count of bases not matched to a gene: 11. The CDR3 sequence is 17 residues long.

The rearrangement joins TRBV11-2 to TRBJ2-1; possibly TRBD2 for D (6 bases). The length of the CDR3 is 17 residues. Germline V CDR1 and CDR2: SGHAT, FQNNGV. The V end was cut by 1 base, the J end by 4 bases, with 17 bases between. The CDR3 DNA reads TGTGCCAGCAGCTTAGTACCGCGGGGCCCAAGATACAATGAGCAGTTCTTC. Residues: CASSLVPRGPRYNEQFF.